The clone carrying this T cell receptor beta chain was seen only a few times. This entry comes from a study of beta chain features in type 1 diabetes. Expressed TCRB transcripts were sequenced because the isolated RNA had all been reverse transcribed beforehand. The assay was immunoSEQ multiplex PCR, and TCRdb's table has in-frame clones only and misses some. This sample has more than 300,000 clones; more than 12% occur once, and the top ten carry under 0.02%. Trimming at V came to 3 bases and at J to 12 bases, leaving 13 bases not matched to a gene. Germline CDR1 is SQVTM and CDR2 is ANQGSEA. The CDR3 extends over 15 amino acids.

Specimen: naive CD4+ T cells from blood. The source of this sequence is a woman aged 18-29 years in good health. The chain joins TRBV29-1 to TRBJ2-1; 11 nucleotides line up with TRBD2. The CDR3 loop is CSVEVGTSGTLGQFF. The CDR3 nucleotides are TGCAGCGTTGAGGTTGGGACTAGCGGTACGTTAGGGCAGTTCTTC.